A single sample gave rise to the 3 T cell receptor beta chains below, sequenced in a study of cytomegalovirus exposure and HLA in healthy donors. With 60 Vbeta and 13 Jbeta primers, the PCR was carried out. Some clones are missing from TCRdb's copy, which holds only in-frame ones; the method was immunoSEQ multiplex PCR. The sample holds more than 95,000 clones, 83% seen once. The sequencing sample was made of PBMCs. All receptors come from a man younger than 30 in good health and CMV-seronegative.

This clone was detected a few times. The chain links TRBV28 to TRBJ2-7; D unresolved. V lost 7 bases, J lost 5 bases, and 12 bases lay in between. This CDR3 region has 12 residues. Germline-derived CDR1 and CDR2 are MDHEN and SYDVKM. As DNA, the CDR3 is TGTGCCAGCAAATCCGTCCGGGACGAGCAGTACTTC. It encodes CASKSVRDEQYF.

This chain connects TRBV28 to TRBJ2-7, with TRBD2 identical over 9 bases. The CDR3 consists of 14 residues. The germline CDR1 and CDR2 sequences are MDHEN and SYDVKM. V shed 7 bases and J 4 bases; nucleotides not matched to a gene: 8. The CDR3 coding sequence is TGTGCCAGCACACCGGGACTAGCAACTTACGAGCAGTACTTC. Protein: CASTPGLATYEQYF.

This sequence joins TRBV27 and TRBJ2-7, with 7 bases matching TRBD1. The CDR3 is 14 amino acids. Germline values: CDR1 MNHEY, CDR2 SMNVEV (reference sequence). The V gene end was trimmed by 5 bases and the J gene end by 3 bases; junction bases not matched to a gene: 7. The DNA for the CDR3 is TGTGCCAGCAGTCTGACAGGGTCGGGCTACGAGCAGTACTTC. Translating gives CASSLTGSGYEQYF.